The 9 T cell receptor beta chains presented below share a single source sample, sequenced in a study of vaccination effects on CD4 cells after COVID-19. Viral peptide pools were used in the ViraFEST assay to expand antigen-specific CD4+ T cells, and sequencing came afterward. Following 10 days of culture, CD4+ T cells were isolated. PCR showed that the person got SARS-CoV-2 infection at some point between March and December 2020. Produced via immunoSEQ multiplex PCR; TCRdb's table is partial and in-frame only. This sample yields around 40,000 clones, of which around 72% are seen a single time; about 32% belongs to the top ten. The antigens of these receptors remain unknown. Specimen: CD4+ T cells from PBMCs cultured with a peptide pool, collected before COVID-19 vaccination. The receptors were sampled from a human donor who had a prior SARS-CoV-2 infection.

The chain carries TRBV10-3 and TRBJ2-7; 7 bases line up with TRBD1. Looked up from germline, CDR1 is ENHRY and CDR2 is SYGVKD. V was pared by 3 bases and J by 3 bases, with 8 bases of the junction left unmatched. The CDR3 runs to 15 residues. The CDR3 DNA reads as TGTGCCATCAGTGATAGGGGGACAGAACACTACGAGCAGTACTTC. Translating it yields CAISDRGTEHYEQYF.

The chain joins TRBV5-6 to TRBJ1-6, with 7 positions matching TRBD1. Germline CDR1 reads SGHDT; CDR2 reads YYEEEE. The J segment lost 10 bases and the V segment lost 0 bases, leaving 10 bases of the junction unmatched. This CDR3 has 16 residues. The CDR3 reads CASSLDPTGVLSPLHF. Here the CDR3 DNA reads TGTGCCAGCAGCTTGGATCCCACAGGGGTGTTATCACCCCTCCACTTT.

The V call is TRBV9, the J call TRBJ2-7; D not resolved. The CDR3 has 14 amino acids. Trimming shortened V by 0 bases and J by 6 bases, and 13 bases separated the two germline ends. CDR1 and CDR2 (germline): SGDLS, YYNGEE. CDR3 nucleotides: TGTGCCAGCAGCGTAGACCCCTCTCTTGGCGAGCAGTACTTC. Translation: CASSVDPSLGEQYF.

The CDR3 region has the DNA TGTGCCAGCAGCTTAGATGGGGGGCAGAGTGAAAAACTGTTTTTT. Translated: CASSLDGGQSEKLFF. This chain uses TRBV7-6 with TRBJ1-4; maybe TRBD1 (6 bases). V lost 1 base and J lost 7, with 13 bases in between. The CDR3 is 15 residues long. The germline V gene encodes CDR1 SGHVS and CDR2 FNYEAQ.

CDR3 region: CASGSGWTATPDTQYF. CDR3 in DNA: TGTGCTAGTGGCTCCGGTTGGACGGCCACCCCAGATACGCAGTATTTT. The J gene is TRBJ2-3, the V gene TRBV12-5; D call uncertain. From germline, CDR1 is LGHNT and CDR2 FRNRAP. This CDR3 has 16 residues. The V gene lost 6 bases and the J gene lost 4 bases, with 20 bases spanning the gap. The variable domain in full, completed from reference TRBV12-5 and TRBJ2-3, reads DARVTQTPRHKVTEMGQEVTMRCQPILGHNTVFWYRQTMMQGLELLAYFRNRAPLDDSGMPKDRFSAEMPDATLATLKIQPSEPRDSAVYFCASGSGWTATPDTQYFGPGTRLTVL.

This clone showed up just a few times. The CDR3 here is CASTSGELFF. CDR3 coding DNA: TGTGCCAGCACATCCGGGGAGCTGTTTTTT. J is TRBJ2-2 and V is TRBV4-2; D gene uncertain. The CDR3 totals 10 residues. V dropped 7 bases and J dropped 6 bases, with 3 bases sitting between them. CDR1 LGHNA and CDR2 YNFKEQ come from the germline V gene.

The chain couples TRBV9 to TRBJ1-1, with D possibly matching TRBD1 (6 bases). Trimming cost V 3 bases and J 3 bases, with 27 bases left between them. The CDR3 runs 19 residues. Germline V lookup: CDR1 SGDLS, CDR2 YYNGEE. CDR3 protein: CASSGGRGQRGNEYTEAFF. The CDR3, as DNA: TGTGCCAGCAGCGGGGGGCGAGGGCAACGGGGGAACGAGTACACTGAAGCTTTCTTT.

The V and J genes are TRBV4-1 and TRBJ1-6, with D possibly TRBD1 on 5 matching bases. Deletions cut 3 bases from V and 7 bases from J, with 19 bases between. Germline V gene sequence: CDR1 MGHRA, CDR2 YSYEKL. This CDR3 has 17 amino acids. In DNA form, the CDR3 reads TGCGCCAGCAGCCAGTCGACAGAGGACCGGATCAATTCACCCCTCCACTTT. It encodes CASSQSTEDRINSPLHF.

V usage is TRBV30 and J usage is TRBJ1-1; D gene ambiguous. Trimming took 2 bases from V and 0 from J, leaving 7 bases between them. The CDR3 is 13 residues long. Germline V gives CDR1 GTSNPN, CDR2 SVGIG (reference sequence). The CDR3 DNA sequence: TGTGCCTGGAGTTGGGGAATGAACACTGAAGCTTTCTTT. This translates into CAWSWGMNTEAFF.